The rows below give T cell receptor beta chains drawn from one sample of a study of T cell responses to AZD1222 COVID-19 vaccine. Generated by immunoSEQ multiplex PCR, the TCRdb table keeps only in-frame clones and is missing some. The data contain about 150,000 clones, approximately 88% of them singletons. This material consisted of peripheral blood, taken on day 0 of AZD1222 vaccination. The source of these receptors is an adult in good health. The CDR3 runs from the conserved cysteine through the conserved F or W. The order of the fields is D gene, clone size, J gene, V gene, CDR3 protein, CDR3 DNA. D genes are given only for firm matches. Clone sizes are given selectively: once, few, many, or a class where the clone is expanded.

d_call: .; clone_size: .; j_call: TRBJ2-1; v_call: TRBV28; cdr3_aa: CASKEPRVSSYNEQFF; cdr3_nt: TGTGCCAGCAAAGAACCTCGGGTGAGCTCCTACAATGAGCAGTTCTTC
d_call: TRBD2; clone_size: .; j_call: TRBJ2-7; v_call: TRBV27; cdr3_aa: CASSRVGTSDYEQYF; cdr3_nt: TGTGCCAGCAGTAGAGTTGGGACTAGCGACTACGAGCAGTACTTC
d_call: TRBD1; clone_size: .; j_call: TRBJ2-3; v_call: TRBV5-4; cdr3_aa: CASSLEGAADTQYF; cdr3_nt: TGTGCCAGCAGCTTAGAGGGGGCGGCAGATACGCAGTATTTT
d_call: .; clone_size: .; j_call: TRBJ1-1; v_call: TRBV18; cdr3_aa: CASSVKENTEAFF; cdr3_nt: TGTGCCAGCTCAGTGAAGGAGAACACTGAAGCTTTCTTT
d_call: .; clone_size: .; j_call: TRBJ1-2; v_call: TRBV9; cdr3_aa: CASGRGYGYTF; cdr3_nt: TGTGCCAGCGGCAGGGGTTATGGCTACACCTTC
d_call: TRBD2; clone_size: .; j_call: TRBJ2-1; v_call: TRBV5-6; cdr3_aa: CASSSSDSGSSYNEQFF; cdr3_nt: TGTGCCAGCAGCTCCTCCGATAGCGGGTCCTCCTACAATGAGCAGTTCTTC
d_call: .; clone_size: few; j_call: TRBJ1-1; v_call: TRBV14; cdr3_aa: CASSHLGGAFF; cdr3_nt: TGTGCCAGCAGCCATTTAGGGGGAGCTTTCTTT
d_call: TRBD1; clone_size: .; j_call: TRBJ1-2; v_call: TRBV5-6; cdr3_aa: CASSDRAYGYTF; cdr3_nt: TGTGCCAGCAGCGACAGGGCCTATGGCTACACCTTC
d_call: TRBD1; clone_size: .; j_call: TRBJ1-6; v_call: TRBV4-2; cdr3_aa: CASSQGTGVRSPLHF; cdr3_nt: TGTGCCAGCAGCCAAGGGACAGGGGTACGCTCACCCCTCCACTTT
d_call: TRBD2; clone_size: once; j_call: TRBJ2-7; v_call: TRBV27; cdr3_aa: CASTIGRGAYEQYF; cdr3_nt: TGTGCCAGCACCATCGGGCGGGGGGCCTACGAGCAGTACTTC
d_call: TRBD1; clone_size: .; j_call: TRBJ1-3; v_call: TRBV29-1; cdr3_aa: CSVDGTGGGNTIYF; cdr3_nt: TGCAGCGTTGACGGGACAGGCGGTGGAAACACCATATATTTT
d_call: .; clone_size: .; j_call: TRBJ1-2; v_call: TRBV14; cdr3_aa: CASSQDEHRESGYTF; cdr3_nt: TGTGCCAGCAGCCAAGATGAGCACCGGGAGAGTGGCTACACCTTC
d_call: TRBD2; clone_size: .; j_call: TRBJ2-7; v_call: TRBV7-2; cdr3_aa: CASSPRLAEYYEQYF; cdr3_nt: TGTGCCAGCAGCCCGAGACTAGCGGAATACTACGAGCAGTACTTC
d_call: TRBD2; clone_size: once; j_call: TRBJ2-5; v_call: TRBV14; cdr3_aa: CASSRVTSGWGTQYF; cdr3_nt: TGTGCCAGCAGCCGAGTAACTAGCGGATGGGGGACCCAGTACTTC
d_call: TRBD1; clone_size: .; j_call: TRBJ2-7; v_call: TRBV28; cdr3_aa: CASSPGPGQGGHEQYF; cdr3_nt: TGTGCCAGCAGCCCTGGCCCGGGACAGGGAGGCCACGAGCAGTACTTC
d_call: TRBD1; clone_size: once; j_call: TRBJ1-2; v_call: TRBV14; cdr3_aa: CASSQGTGGSNYGYTF; cdr3_nt: TGTGCCAGCAGCCAAGGGACAGGGGGATCGAACTATGGCTACACCTTC
d_call: .; clone_size: .; j_call: TRBJ1-5; v_call: TRBV5-1; cdr3_aa: CASSPTGLNGNQPQHF; cdr3_nt: TGCGCCAGCAGCCCCACGGGGTTGAATGGCAATCAGCCCCAGCATTTT
d_call: .; clone_size: .; j_call: TRBJ2-7; v_call: TRBV11-1; cdr3_aa: CASSLDSGVLYEQYF; cdr3_nt: TGTGCCAGCAGCTTAGATAGCGGAGTCCTCTACGAGCAGTACTTC
d_call: .; clone_size: .; j_call: TRBJ1-5; v_call: TRBV5-8; cdr3_aa: CASSLGFGVEQPQHF; cdr3_nt: TGTGCCAGCAGCTTGGGATTTGGGGTTGAACAGCCCCAGCATTTT
d_call: .; clone_size: .; j_call: TRBJ1-4; v_call: TRBV4-1; cdr3_aa: CASSQEQVEKLFF; cdr3_nt: TGCGCCAGCAGCCAAGAGCAGGTGGAAAAACTGTTTTTT
d_call: .; clone_size: .; j_call: TRBJ2-3; v_call: TRBV6-5; cdr3_aa: CASAPSGETDTQYF; cdr3_nt: TGTGCCAGCGCCCCCAGTGGAGAGACAGATACGCAGTATTTT
d_call: .; clone_size: .; j_call: TRBJ2-7; v_call: TRBV7-9; cdr3_aa: CASSFGLAAYEQYF; cdr3_nt: TGTGCCAGCAGCTTCGGCCTAGCAGCCTACGAGCAGTACTTC
d_call: TRBD2; clone_size: .; j_call: TRBJ2-1; v_call: TRBV2; cdr3_aa: CASTGKAGGPNEQFF; cdr3_nt: TGTGCCAGCACCGGAAAAGCGGGAGGGCCAAATGAGCAGTTCTTC
d_call: .; clone_size: .; j_call: TRBJ1-3; v_call: TRBV7-2; cdr3_aa: CASSLFTGTGNTIYF; cdr3_nt: TGTGCCAGCAGCTTATTTACAGGGACTGGAAACACCATATATTTT
d_call: TRBD1; clone_size: .; j_call: TRBJ2-7; v_call: TRBV27; cdr3_aa: CASSLLTGREQYF; cdr3_nt: TGTGCCAGCAGTCTATTGACAGGGCGGGAGCAGTACTTC
d_call: .; clone_size: .; j_call: TRBJ2-5; v_call: TRBV29-1; cdr3_aa: CSVVGDLETQYF; cdr3_nt: TGCAGCGTTGTAGGGGACCTAGAGACCCAGTACTTC
d_call: .; clone_size: .; j_call: TRBJ2-2; v_call: TRBV6-5; cdr3_aa: CASTGTGGELFF; cdr3_nt: TGTGCCAGCACCGGGACGGGCGGGGAGCTGTTTTTT
d_call: TRBD1; clone_size: once; j_call: TRBJ1-2; v_call: TRBV6-1; cdr3_aa: CASSEVGTARWLYGYTF; cdr3_nt: TGTGCCAGCAGTGAAGTTGGGACAGCCCGTTGGCTCTATGGCTACACCTTC
d_call: .; clone_size: .; j_call: TRBJ2-7; v_call: TRBV13; cdr3_aa: CASTPGRGYEQYF; cdr3_nt: TGTGCCAGCACACCAGGAAGGGGGTACGAGCAGTACTTC
d_call: TRBD1; clone_size: .; j_call: TRBJ1-5; v_call: TRBV3-1/TRBV3-2; cdr3_aa: CASSQKQGVLNQPQHF; cdr3_nt: TGTGCCAGCAGCCAAAAACAGGGGGTGTTGAATCAGCCCCAGCATTTT
d_call: .; clone_size: .; j_call: TRBJ1-5; v_call: TRBV6-6; cdr3_aa: CASNPLEQKWAQPQHF; cdr3_nt: TGTGCCAGCAATCCCCTTGAGCAGAAATGGGCTCAGCCCCAGCATTTT
d_call: .; clone_size: once; j_call: TRBJ1-2; v_call: TRBV7-9; cdr3_aa: CASSLGGGADGYTF; cdr3_nt: TGTGCCAGCAGCTTAGGTGGGGGTGCGGATGGCTACACCTTC
d_call: .; clone_size: .; j_call: TRBJ2-1; v_call: TRBV6-5; cdr3_aa: CASSQLAHNEQFF; cdr3_nt: TGTGCCAGCAGTCAGCTAGCACACAATGAGCAGTTCTTC
d_call: .; clone_size: .; j_call: TRBJ1-6; v_call: TRBV27; cdr3_aa: CASSLRGPLHF; cdr3_nt: TGTGCCAGCAGTTTGAGGGGGCCCCTCCACTTT
d_call: .; clone_size: .; j_call: TRBJ2-1; v_call: TRBV5-1; cdr3_aa: CASSLDGGEQFF; cdr3_nt: TGCGCCAGCAGCTTGGACGGTGGTGAGCAGTTCTTC
d_call: .; clone_size: .; j_call: TRBJ1-1; v_call: TRBV28; cdr3_aa: CASSRQLKAFF; cdr3_nt: TGTGCCAGCAGCCGACAGCTAAAAGCTTTCTTT
d_call: .; clone_size: .; j_call: TRBJ1-5; v_call: TRBV27; cdr3_aa: CASSLSREQPQHF; cdr3_nt: TGTGCCAGCAGTTTATCGAGGGAACAGCCCCAGCATTTT
d_call: TRBD1; clone_size: .; j_call: TRBJ1-5; v_call: TRBV15; cdr3_aa: CATSADRDYSNQPQHF; cdr3_nt: TGTGCCACCAGCGCAGACAGGGACTATAGCAATCAGCCCCAGCATTTT
d_call: .; clone_size: .; j_call: TRBJ2-7; v_call: TRBV11-3; cdr3_aa: CASSLDRIRYEQYF; cdr3_nt: TGTGCCAGCAGCTTAGATCGGATACGGTACGAGCAGTACTTC
d_call: TRBD1; clone_size: .; j_call: TRBJ1-1; v_call: TRBV5-1; cdr3_aa: CASKTQGASTEAFF; cdr3_nt: TGCGCCAGCAAGACCCAGGGGGCCAGCACTGAAGCTTTCTTT
d_call: TRBD1; clone_size: .; j_call: TRBJ2-7; v_call: TRBV28; cdr3_aa: CASRGQGGEQYF; cdr3_nt: TGTGCCAGCCGAGGACAGGGCGGCGAGCAGTACTTC
d_call: .; clone_size: .; j_call: TRBJ2-7; v_call: TRBV6-6; cdr3_aa: CASNSGVYEQYF; cdr3_nt: TGTGCCAGCAATAGTGGGGTCTACGAGCAGTACTTC
d_call: .; clone_size: .; j_call: TRBJ1-1; v_call: TRBV2; cdr3_aa: CASSDGKGRGTEAFF; cdr3_nt: TGTGCCAGCAGTGATGGGAAGGGTCGGGGTACTGAAGCTTTCTTT
d_call: .; clone_size: .; j_call: TRBJ1-1; v_call: TRBV10-3; cdr3_aa: CAISDFQLRDPEAFF; cdr3_nt: TGTGCCATCAGTGATTTTCAACTCAGGGACCCTGAAGCTTTCTTT
d_call: TRBD2; clone_size: .; j_call: TRBJ2-1; v_call: TRBV7-2; cdr3_aa: CASSTSAPGGQFF; cdr3_nt: TGTGCCAGCAGCACTAGCGCCCCCGGTGGGCAGTTCTTC
d_call: TRBD2; clone_size: .; j_call: TRBJ2-1; v_call: TRBV9; cdr3_aa: CASSVGGGRVPNEQFF; cdr3_nt: TGTGCCAGCAGCGTAGGGGGCGGGAGGGTACCCAATGAGCAGTTCTTC